The 26 T cell receptor beta chains in this list originate from one sample, sequenced in a study of cytomegalovirus exposure and HLA in healthy donors. In the PCR, 60 Vbeta and 13 Jbeta primers were used. Sequencing used immunoSEQ multiplex PCR; TCRdb keeps in-frame clones, though not all of them. The data contain approximately 140,000 clones, about 64% of them singletons. Sequences were obtained from PBMCs. The receptor set was obtained from a woman aged 55 to 70 in good health and CMV-seropositive.

The gene calls are TRBV18 and TRBJ1-5; 7 bases align to TRBD1. Germline lookup yields CDR1 KGHSH and CDR2 LQKENI. Losses at the gene ends were 8 bases for V and 5 bases for J; bases not matched to a gene: 6. There are 13 residues in the CDR3. The CDR3 spells CASADRVDQPQHF. The CDR3, as DNA: TGTGCCAGCGCCGACAGGGTGGATCAGCCCCAGCATTTT.

For the CDR3, the DNA is TGTGCCAGCACGGGTTTAAGGGGGTACAATGAGCAGTTCTTC. Translating it yields CASTGLRGYNEQFF. The gene calls are TRBV28 and TRBJ2-1; D may be TRBD1 (6 bases). Trimming stripped 7 bases from V and 4 bases from J, with 14 bases between. CDR1 is MDHEN and CDR2 is SYDVKM in the germline V gene. This CDR3 is built from 14 residues.

The chain couples TRBV6-1 to TRBJ2-3, with a weak D call TRBD1 (5 bases). CDR1 is MNHNS, CDR2 SASEGT, per germline. V gave up 3 bases and J gave up 1 base, with 17 bases separating them. The CDR3 covers 17 residues. The CDR3 coding sequence is TGTGCCAGCAGTGACAGGGCCCACTTATCGGGCACAGATACGCAGTATTTT. Its translation: CASSDRAHLSGTDTQYF.

The rearrangement joins TRBV27 to TRBJ1-2; TRBD1 aligns across 7 bases. Unmatched junction bases numbered 11, after V lost 6 bases and J lost 7 bases. Per germline, CDR1 MNHEY and CDR2 SMNVEV (reference sequence). The CDR3 loop spans 14 amino acids. The CDR3 bases are TGTGCCAGCAGAACTAGGACAGGAGCATTTGGCTACACCTTC. It is translated as CASRTRTGAFGYTF.

The chain joins TRBV9 to TRBJ2-7; TRBD2 agrees at 11 bases. This CDR3 is built from 16 residues. The germline V gene has CDR1 SGDLS and CDR2 YYNGEE. The V and J ends lost 3 bases and 2 bases, in that order; junction bases with no gene match: 7. The CDR3 spells CASSGTGTSGTYEQYF. Here the CDR3 DNA reads TGTGCCAGCAGCGGTACCGGGACTAGCGGTACCTACGAGCAGTACTTC.

With regard to this clone: Germline is not matched at one junction end, which may reflect a read error. The rearrangement links TRBV9 to TRBJ2-7; 9 nucleotides align to TRBD2. The CDR3 is 15 residues long. Germline CDR1 and CDR2: SGDLS and YYNGEE. The CDR3 reads CAGSVGTSSTYEQYF. The DNA of the CDR3 is TGTGCCGGCAGCGTAGGGACTAGCAGCACCTACGAGCAGTACTTC.

This clone was seen only a few times. The rearrangement uses TRBV25-1 and TRBJ1-5; a weak D match, TRBD1 (5 bases). Germline V gene sequence: CDR1 MGHDK, CDR2 SYGVNS. V lost 6 bases, J lost 3 bases, and 12 bases lay in between. This CDR3 comprises 14 residues. Written as DNA, the CDR3 is TGTGCCAGCAGGGACGGGGGTCTCAATCAGCCCCAGCATTTT. As protein: CASRDGGLNQPQHF.

The V and J genes are TRBV4-1 and TRBJ1-2; 8 positions agree with TRBD1. The CDR3 covers 14 residues. V shed 0 bases and J 5 bases; nucleotides not matched to a gene: 2. Germline-derived CDR1 and CDR2 are MGHRA and YSYEKL. The CDR3 region has the DNA TGCGCCAGCAGCCAAGACGGACAGGGATATGGCTACACCTTC. Amino acid sequence: CASSQDGQGYGYTF.

The J gene is TRBJ2-2, the V gene TRBV19, with 8 bases that match TRBD1. Trimming removed 7 bases from V and 6 bases from J; junction bases left unmatched: 7. Germline-derived CDR1 and CDR2 are LNHDA and SQIVND (reference sequence). The CDR3 contains 14 residues. The CDR3 DNA sequence: TGTGCCAGTACCGACAGGGGTATTCCCGGGGAGCTGTTTTTT. This encodes CASTDRGIPGELFF. Complete variable domain (other parts from reference TRBV19 and TRBJ2-2): DGGITQSPKYLFRKEGQNVTLSCEQNLNHDAMYWYRQDPGQGLRLIYYSQIVNDFQKGDIAEGYSVSREKKESFPLTVTSAQKNPTAFYLCASTDRGIPGELFFGEGSRLTVL.

The rearrangement uses TRBV7-9 and TRBJ1-1, with D unresolved. V was cut by 1 base and J by 3 bases, with 12 bases left in between. Germline CDR1 is SEHNR and CDR2 is FQNEAQ (reference sequence). The CDR3 spans 15 residues. This chain's CDR3 is CASSLEATRDTEAFF. CDR3 sequence (DNA): TGTGCCAGCAGCTTAGAGGCAACTCGGGACACTGAAGCTTTCTTT.

The chain employs TRBV9 and TRBJ2-3, with 8 bases aligning to TRBD2. This CDR3 region has 14 residues. Per the germline V gene, CDR1 is SGDLS and CDR2 is YYNGEE. Losses at the gene ends were 0 bases for V and 5 bases for J; bases not matched to a gene: 2. CDR3 nucleotide sequence: TGTGCCAGCAGCGTAGAACTAGCGGTAGATACGCAGTATTTT. It codes for CASSVELAVDTQYF.

The J gene is TRBJ1-1, the V gene TRBV20-1; D remains ambiguous. The germline gives CDR1 DFQATT, CDR2 SNEGSKA (reference sequence). V dropped 5 bases and J dropped 2 bases, with 6 bases sitting between them. This CDR3 comprises 11 residues. CDR3 sequence (DNA): TGCAGTGCTTCTTTAAACACTGAAGCTTTCTTT. It yields the protein CSASLNTEAFF.

CDR3 loop: CASSERDRVWVAGSYNEQFF. The CDR3 region has the DNA TGTGCCAGCAGTGAGCGGGACAGGGTATGGGTAGCGGGCTCCTACAATGAGCAGTTCTTC. The chain has TRBV6-1 and TRBJ2-1; TRBD1 matches 9 bases. J gave up 0 bases and V 3 bases, and 15 bases lay outside the gene matches. CDR3 length: 20 amino acids. Germline CDR1 and CDR2: MNHNS and SASEGT.

This clone has a handful of counts. The chain couples TRBV10-3 to TRBJ2-1, with D uncertain. The V gene's germline CDR1 is ENHRY and CDR2 SYGVKD. Trimming left V 6 bases short and J 8 bases short, with 14 bases between. CDR3 length equals 13 residues. DNA of the CDR3: TGTGCCATCAGCCTCTTAGAGGTCGATGAGCAGTTCTTC. This encodes CAISLLEVDEQFF.

The chain is built from TRBV18 and TRBJ2-1, with D possibly TRBD1 on 5 matching bases. Germline V gene sequence: CDR1 KGHSH, CDR2 LQKENI. The CDR3 has 13 residues. Trimming left V 4 bases short and J 3 bases short, with 7 bases between. CDR3 coding DNA: TGTGCCAGCTCACGAGACAGCTACAATGAGCAGTTCTTC. This codes for CASSRDSYNEQFF.

The gene calls are TRBV5-1 and TRBJ2-7, with 11 bases that match TRBD2. The CDR3 runs to 17 residues. Germline V gene sequence: CDR1 SGHRS, CDR2 YFSETQ. Trimming at V came to 0 bases and at J to 0 bases, leaving 5 bases not matched to a gene. CDR3 sequence: CASSLASGRTYSYEQYF. The CDR3 DNA is TGCGCCAGCAGCTTGGCTAGCGGGAGGACTTACTCCTACGAGCAGTACTTC.

The table lists this clone with a few counts. The gene calls are TRBV29-1 and TRBJ1-2; 7 bases line up with TRBD1. The germline V gene has CDR1 SQVTM and CDR2 ANQGSEA. V lost 6 bases and J lost 5; bases outside the gene matches: 9. The CDR3 has 13 amino acids. The DNA of the CDR3 is TGCAGCGTATACGGGGACAGTTCGTATGGCTACACCTTC. This encodes CSVYGDSSYGYTF.

This clone has only a few counts. This chain uses TRBV11-2 with TRBJ2-5; 8 nucleotides agree with TRBD2. J lost 9 bases, V lost 0 bases, and 9 bases had no gene match. The CDR3 covers 15 residues. Germline V gives CDR1 SGHAT, CDR2 FQNNGV. DNA of the CDR3: TGTGCCAGCAGCTTAGATCGCGGCGGGCGGGGGGCCCAGTACTTC. This translates into CASSLDRGGRGAQYF.

V is TRBV9 and J is TRBJ2-1; D remains unclear. The CDR3 consists of 14 residues. The V and J ends lost 0 bases and 8 bases respectively, with 12 bases between them. The germline V gene encodes CDR1 SGDLS and CDR2 YYNGEE. CDR3 DNA sequence: TGTGCCAGCAGCGTAGGGGTGGGCGAGTATGAGCAGTTCTTC. It codes for CASSVGVGEYEQFF.

The chain has TRBV5-1 and TRBJ2-5; possibly TRBD2 for D (5 bases). Germline CDR1 is SGHRS and CDR2 is YFSETQ. The CDR3 has 14 residues. V shed 0 bases and J shed 9 bases, with 15 bases lying between them. The CDR3 loop reads CASSLGDTLRAQYF. CDR3 in DNA: TGCGCCAGCAGCTTGGGCGACACCTTGAGGGCCCAGTACTTC.

The chain joins TRBV11-1 to TRBJ2-1; D not resolved. The CDR3 sequence is 17 residues long. Germline CDR1 SGHAT, CDR2 FQDESV (reference sequence). Trimming stripped 2 bases from V and 5 bases from J, with 19 bases between. CDR3 nucleotides: TGTGCCAGCAGCTTATTGGTGTCGGAGTCGGCAGACAATGAGCAGTTCTTC. Translated, it gives CASSLLVSESADNEQFF.

The V and J genes are TRBV28 and TRBJ2-7; TRBD1 aligns across 10 bases. The V segment lost 5 bases and the J segment 2 bases; nucleotides outside the gene matches: 3. The CDR3 totals 14 residues. The germline V gene has CDR1 MDHEN and CDR2 SYDVKM. CDR3 in amino acids: CASSAGTGAYEQYF. CDR3 nucleotides: TGTGCCAGCAGTGCCGGGACAGGGGCCTACGAGCAGTACTTC.

The chain links TRBV5-3 to TRBJ1-1; D unresolved. TRBV5-3 is an ORF, with its function uncertain. CDR3 length: 12 amino acids. V lost 7 bases and J lost 4, with 11 bases in between. This chain's CDR3 is CARPSSGTEAFF. CDR3 DNA: TGTGCCAGACCAAGTAGCGGCACTGAAGCTTTCTTT.

The rearrangement links TRBV18 to TRBJ2-5, with 7 positions matching TRBD1. With 6 bases clipped from V and 4 bases from J, the junction kept 8 bases outside the gene matches. CDR1 and CDR2 from the germline V gene are KGHSH and LQKENI. The CDR3 has 14 residues. CDR3 in amino acids: CASSFQGGGETQYF. CDR3 sequence (DNA): TGTGCCAGCTCGTTTCAAGGGGGCGGAGAGACCCAGTACTTC.

J is TRBJ2-5 and V is TRBV12-5; a weak D match, TRBD1 (6 bases). The J call is in doubt because the DNA end fits TRBJ2-7 better. Germline lookup yields CDR1 LGHNT and CDR2 FRNRAP. The CDR3 contains 15 residues. The CDR3: CASGSSDRGTYEQYF. DNA for the CDR3: TGTGCTAGTGGCTCTTCGGACAGAGGGACCTACGAGCAGTACTTC.

The chain has TRBV28 and TRBJ2-7; 7 bases are a match to TRBD2. Germline V gene sequence: CDR1 MDHEN, CDR2 SYDVKM. The ends lost 3 bases at V and 0 bases at J; junction bases unmatched: 2. CDR3 length equals 14 residues. CDR3 nucleotide sequence: TGTGCCAGCAGTTTCCGCGGGGGCTCCTACGAGCAGTACTTC. As protein: CASSFRGGSYEQYF.